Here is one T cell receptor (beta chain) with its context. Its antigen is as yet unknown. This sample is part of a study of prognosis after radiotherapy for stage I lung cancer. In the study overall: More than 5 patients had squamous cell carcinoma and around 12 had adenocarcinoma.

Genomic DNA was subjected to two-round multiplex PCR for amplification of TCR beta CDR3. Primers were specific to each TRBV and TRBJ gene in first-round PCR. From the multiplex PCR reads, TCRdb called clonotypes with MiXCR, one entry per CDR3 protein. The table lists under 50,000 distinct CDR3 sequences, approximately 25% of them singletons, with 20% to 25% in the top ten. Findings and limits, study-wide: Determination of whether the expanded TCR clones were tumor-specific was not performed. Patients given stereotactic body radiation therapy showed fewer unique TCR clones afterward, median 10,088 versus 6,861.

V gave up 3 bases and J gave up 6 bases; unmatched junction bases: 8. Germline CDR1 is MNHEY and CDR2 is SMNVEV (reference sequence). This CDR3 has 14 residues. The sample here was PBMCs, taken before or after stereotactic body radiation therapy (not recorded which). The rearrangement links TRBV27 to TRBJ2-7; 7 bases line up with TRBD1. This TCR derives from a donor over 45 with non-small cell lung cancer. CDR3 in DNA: TGTGCCAGCAGTTTGTACCCAGGGGGTACCGAGCAGTACTTC. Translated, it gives CASSLYPGGTEQYF.